This TCR beta chain was recovered during a study of blood T cell repertoires in COVID-19. As for the study in general: COVID-19 samples collected from the United States, Italy and Spain covered acute and convalescent phases. Sources were T cells, B-cell-depleted T cells, or PBMCs; the material itself was cDNA or gDNA.

Per the study methods: Counts of nucleated cells, estimated from reference gene primer amplification, were obtained. Profiled with immunoSEQ multiplex PCR; TCRdb holds only in-frame clones, not every one. That table is the source of V, J and clone size, and D and trimming were worked out from the DNA. The repertoire has 200,000 or so clones, about three quarters of them found once; the top ten carry 4.5% to 7%. The CDR3 is 17 amino acids. From germline, CDR1 is KGHSH and CDR2 LQKENI. Unmatched junction bases numbered 7, after V lost 5 bases and J lost 1 base. The sample consisted of peripheral blood. V gene TRBV18 combines with J gene TRBJ2-1, with TRBD2 matching over 11 bases. The TCR comes from a woman in her seventies with acute or convalescent COVID-19. Written as DNA, the CDR3 is TGTGCCAGCTCAACGGGAACTAGCGGGAGTTCCTACAATGAGCAGTTCTTC. This translates into CASSTGTSGSSYNEQFF.